The sequence of this TCR beta chain was determined in a study of blood T cell repertoires in COVID-19. Study details: Sites in the United States, Italy and Spain provided acute and convalescent COVID-19 samples. T cells, B-cell-depleted T cells, or PBMCs provided the cDNA or gDNA that served as material.

Method: immunoSEQ multiplex PCR; TCRdb's copy keeps in-frame clones and lacks some. The sample holds about 140,000 clones, 88% seen once. Germline V gene data show CDR1 as SGHAT and CDR2 as FQNNGV. CDR3 length equals 14 residues. V was clipped by 5 bases and J by 4 bases, with 12 bases between them. This TCR came from a man aged 60-69 years with active or convalescent COVID-19. The chain has TRBV11-2 and TRBJ2-1; D may be TRBD2 (6 bases). Sequenced material: peripheral blood. The CDR3 loop reads CASSPSGVYNEQFF. The CDR3 nucleotides read TGTGCCAGCAGCCCATCGGGAGTTTACAATGAGCAGTTCTTC.